This T cell receptor beta chain was recovered during a study of blood T cell repertoires in COVID-19. Germline V lookup: CDR1 SGHTA, CDR2 FQGNSA. Trimming cost V 1 base and J 4 bases, with 11 bases left between them. This CDR3 spans 14 amino acids. Here immunoSEQ multiplex PCR was the method, and the copy in TCRdb shows in-frame clones only, minus some. The data contain over 200,000 clones, around 82% of them singletons. This sequence joins TRBV7-2 and TRBJ2-7; D is perhaps TRBD1 (5 bases). Sequences were obtained from peripheral blood. This sequence was found in a woman between 45 and 65 years old with acute or convalescent COVID-19. The CDR3 coding sequence is TGTGCCAGCAGCTTAGTATCAGGGATATACGAGCAGTACTTC. Translated, it gives CASSLVSGIYEQYF.